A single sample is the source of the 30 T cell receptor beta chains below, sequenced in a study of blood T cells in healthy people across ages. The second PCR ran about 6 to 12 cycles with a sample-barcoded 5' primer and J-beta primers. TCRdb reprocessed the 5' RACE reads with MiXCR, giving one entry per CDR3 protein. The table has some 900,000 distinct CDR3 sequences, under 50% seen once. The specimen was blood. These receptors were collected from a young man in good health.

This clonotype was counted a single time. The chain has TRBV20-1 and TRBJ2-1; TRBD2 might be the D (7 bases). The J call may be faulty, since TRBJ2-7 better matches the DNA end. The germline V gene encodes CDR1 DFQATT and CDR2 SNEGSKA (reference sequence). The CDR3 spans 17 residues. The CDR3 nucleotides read TGCAGTGCCCCAGGGGCGGGGGATTTATACTCCTACAATGAGCAGTACTTC. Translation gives CSAPGAGDLYSYNEQYF.

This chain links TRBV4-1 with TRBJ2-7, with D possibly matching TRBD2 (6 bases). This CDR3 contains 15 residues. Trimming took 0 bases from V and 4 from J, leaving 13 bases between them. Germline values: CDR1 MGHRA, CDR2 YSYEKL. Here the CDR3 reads CASSQERRVTYEQYF. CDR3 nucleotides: TGCGCCAGCAGCCAAGAGAGGAGGGTAACATACGAGCAGTACTTC.

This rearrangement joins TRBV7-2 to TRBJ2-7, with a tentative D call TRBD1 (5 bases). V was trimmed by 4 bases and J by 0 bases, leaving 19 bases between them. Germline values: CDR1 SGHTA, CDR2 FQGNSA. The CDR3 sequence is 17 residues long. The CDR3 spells CASSSTPGRLSSYEQYF. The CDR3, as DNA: TGTGCCAGCAGCTCAACTCCAGGGCGACTCAGCTCCTACGAGCAGTACTTC.

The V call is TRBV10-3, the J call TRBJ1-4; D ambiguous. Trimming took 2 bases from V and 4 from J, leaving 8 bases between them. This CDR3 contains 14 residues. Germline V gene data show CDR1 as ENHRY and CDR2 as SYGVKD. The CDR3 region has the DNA TGTGCCATCAGTGAGGGCGGAGGTAATGAAAAACTGTTTTTT. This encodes CAISEGGGNEKLFF.

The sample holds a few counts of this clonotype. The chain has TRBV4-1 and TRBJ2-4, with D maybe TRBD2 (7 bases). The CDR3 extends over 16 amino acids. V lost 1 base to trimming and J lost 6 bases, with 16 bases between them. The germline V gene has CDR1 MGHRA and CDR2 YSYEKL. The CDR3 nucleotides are TGCGCCAGCAGCCAAGGTGCTGGGGGGGCGGGAAACATTCAGTACTTC. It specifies CASSQGAGGAGNIQYF.

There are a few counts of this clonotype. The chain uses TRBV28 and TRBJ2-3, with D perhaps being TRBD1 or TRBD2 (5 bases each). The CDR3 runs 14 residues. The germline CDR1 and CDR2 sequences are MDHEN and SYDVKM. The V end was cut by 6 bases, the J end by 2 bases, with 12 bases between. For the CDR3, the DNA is TGTGCCAGCAGACTGGGACGGAACACAGATACGCAGTATTTT. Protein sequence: CASRLGRNTDTQYF.

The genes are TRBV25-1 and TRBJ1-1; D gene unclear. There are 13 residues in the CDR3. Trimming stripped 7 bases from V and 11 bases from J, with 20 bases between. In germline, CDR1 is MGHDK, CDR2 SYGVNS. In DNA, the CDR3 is TGTGCCAGCAAACCAAGGGAAGAATCGTCGGCTTTCTTT. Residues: CASKPREESSAFF.

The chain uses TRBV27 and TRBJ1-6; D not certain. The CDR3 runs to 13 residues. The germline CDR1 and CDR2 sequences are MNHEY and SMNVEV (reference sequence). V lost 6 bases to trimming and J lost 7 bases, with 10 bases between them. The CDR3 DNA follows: TGTGCCAGCAGCCTTTCCCAGAATTCACCCCTCCACTTT. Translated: CASSLSQNSPLHF.

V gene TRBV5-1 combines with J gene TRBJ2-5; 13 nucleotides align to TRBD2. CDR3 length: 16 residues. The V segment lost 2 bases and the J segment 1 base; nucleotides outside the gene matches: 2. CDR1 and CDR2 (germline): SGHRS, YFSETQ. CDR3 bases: TGCGCCAGCAGCTTCGGGACTAGCGGGGTCCAAGAGACCCAGTACTTC. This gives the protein CASSFGTSGVQETQYF. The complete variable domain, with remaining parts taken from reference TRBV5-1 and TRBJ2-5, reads KAGVTQTPRYLIKTRGQQVTLSCSPISGHRSVSWYQQTPGQGLQFLFEYFSETQRNKGNFPGRFSGRQFSNSRSEMNVSTLELGDSALYLCASSFGTSGVQETQYFGPGTRLLVL.

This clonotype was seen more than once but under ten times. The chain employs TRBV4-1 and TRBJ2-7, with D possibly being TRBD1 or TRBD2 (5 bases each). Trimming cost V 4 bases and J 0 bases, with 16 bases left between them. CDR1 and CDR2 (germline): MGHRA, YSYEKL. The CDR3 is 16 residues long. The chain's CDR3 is CASSLRGGDPSYEQYF. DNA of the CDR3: TGCGCCAGCAGCCTCCGGGGCGGCGATCCCTCCTACGAGCAGTACTTC.

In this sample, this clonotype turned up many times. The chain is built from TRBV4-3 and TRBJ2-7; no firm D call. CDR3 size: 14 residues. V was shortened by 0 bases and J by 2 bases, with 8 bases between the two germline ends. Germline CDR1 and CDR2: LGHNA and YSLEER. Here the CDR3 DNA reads TGCGCCAGCAGCCAAGAGAAAGGGCCCTACGAGCAGTACTTC. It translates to CASSQEKGPYEQYF.

For the CDR3, the DNA is TGTGCCAGCAGTTTACCTCGGACGGGGAACACTGAAGCTTTCTTT. It is translated as CASSLPRTGNTEAFF. The rearrangement joins TRBV28 to TRBJ1-1, with no clear D. The CDR3 has 15 residues. The germline CDR1 and CDR2 sequences are MDHEN and SYDVKM. The V end lost 2 bases, the J end lost 1 base, and 11 bases lay between the germline ends.

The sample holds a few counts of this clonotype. Here the CDR3 DNA reads TGTGCCAGCAGCCGTATGCTAGCTCACGAGCAGTACTTC. Amino acid sequence: CASSRMLAHEQYF. The chain combines TRBV7-2 with TRBJ2-7, with TRBD2 as a possible D gene (5 bases). The ends were cut back, 5 bases at V and 5 bases at J, with 13 bases in the middle. The CDR3 runs to 13 residues. In germline, CDR1 is SGHTA, CDR2 FQGNSA.

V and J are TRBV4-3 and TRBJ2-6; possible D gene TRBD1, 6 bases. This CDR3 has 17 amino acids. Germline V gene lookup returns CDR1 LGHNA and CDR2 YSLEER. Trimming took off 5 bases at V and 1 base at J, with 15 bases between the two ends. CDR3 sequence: CASSLEPQGSGANVLTF. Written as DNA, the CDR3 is TGCGCCAGCAGCTTAGAACCACAGGGATCTGGGGCCAACGTCCTGACTTTC.

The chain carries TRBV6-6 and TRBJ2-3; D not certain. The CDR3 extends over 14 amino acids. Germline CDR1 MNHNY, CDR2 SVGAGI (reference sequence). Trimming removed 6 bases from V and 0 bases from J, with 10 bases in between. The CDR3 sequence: CASRGSVSTDTQYF. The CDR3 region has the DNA TGTGCCAGCAGGGGGTCAGTTAGCACAGATACGCAGTATTTT.

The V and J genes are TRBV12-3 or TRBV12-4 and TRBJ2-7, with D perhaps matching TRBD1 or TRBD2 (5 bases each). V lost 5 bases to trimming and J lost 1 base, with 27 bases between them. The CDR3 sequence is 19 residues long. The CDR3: CASSRDGFGSPPISYEQYF. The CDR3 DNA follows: TGTGCCAGCAGTCGGGACGGTTTTGGGTCGCCACCCATTTCCTACGAGCAGTACTTC.

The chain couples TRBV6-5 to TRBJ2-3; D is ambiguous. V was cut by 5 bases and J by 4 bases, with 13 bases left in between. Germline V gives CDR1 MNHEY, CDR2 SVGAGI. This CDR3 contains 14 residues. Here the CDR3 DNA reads TGTGCCAGCAGTCAGGACCTTAACCCAGATACGCAGTATTTT. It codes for CASSQDLNPDTQYF.

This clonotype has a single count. The CDR3 nucleotides are TGCAGTGCTATTGTCGACACAGATACGCAGTATTTT. The encoded protein is CSAIVDTDTQYF. This chain links TRBV20-1 with TRBJ2-3; D is unresolved. Trimming left V 4 bases short and J 2 bases short, with 7 bases between. Germline V CDR1 and CDR2: DFQATT, SNEGSKA (reference sequence). The length of the CDR3 is 12 residues.

Here the CDR3 DNA reads TGTGCCAGCAGACAGACGGGGGAAGGCACTGAAGCTTTCTTT. The encoded protein is CASRQTGEGTEAFF. This chain uses TRBV18 with TRBJ1-1, with D tentatively TRBD1 (5 bases). Per the germline V gene, CDR1 is KGHSH and CDR2 is LQKENI. This CDR3 contains 14 residues. Trimming pared 8 bases from V and 4 bases from J, leaving 17 bases between.

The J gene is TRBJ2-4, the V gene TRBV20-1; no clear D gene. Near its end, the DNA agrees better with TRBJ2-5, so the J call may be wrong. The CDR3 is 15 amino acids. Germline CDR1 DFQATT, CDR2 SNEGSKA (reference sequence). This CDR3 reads CSARIPRRNQETQYF. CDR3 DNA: TGCAGTGCTAGAATCCCGCGACGTAACCAAGAGACCCAGTACTTC.

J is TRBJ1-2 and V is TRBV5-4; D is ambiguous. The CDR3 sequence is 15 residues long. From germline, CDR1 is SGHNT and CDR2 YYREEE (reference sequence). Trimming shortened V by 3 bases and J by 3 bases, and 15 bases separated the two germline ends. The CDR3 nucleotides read TGTGCCAGCAGCTCCGGATTGGGATCCGACTATGGCTACACCTTC. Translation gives CASSSGLGSDYGYTF.

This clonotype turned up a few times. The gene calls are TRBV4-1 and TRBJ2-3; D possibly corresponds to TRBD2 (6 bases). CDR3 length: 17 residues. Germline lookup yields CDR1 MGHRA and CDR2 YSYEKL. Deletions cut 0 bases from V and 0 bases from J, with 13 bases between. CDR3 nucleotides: TGCGCCAGCAGCCAAGAGGGCGGGACCTCTAGCACAGATACGCAGTATTTT. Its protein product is CASSQEGGTSSTDTQYF.

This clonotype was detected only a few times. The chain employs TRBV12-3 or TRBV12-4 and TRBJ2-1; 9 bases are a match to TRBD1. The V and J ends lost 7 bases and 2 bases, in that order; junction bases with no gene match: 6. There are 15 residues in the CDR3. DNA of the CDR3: TGTGCCAGCATCGCCGGGACAGGGACCTACAATGAGCAGTTCTTC. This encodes CASIAGTGTYNEQFF.

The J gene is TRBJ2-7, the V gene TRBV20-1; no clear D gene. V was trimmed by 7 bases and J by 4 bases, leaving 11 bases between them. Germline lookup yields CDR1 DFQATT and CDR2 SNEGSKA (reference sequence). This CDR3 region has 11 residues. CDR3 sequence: CSVLGRYEQYF. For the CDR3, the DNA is TGCAGTGTATTGGGCAGGTACGAGCAGTACTTC.

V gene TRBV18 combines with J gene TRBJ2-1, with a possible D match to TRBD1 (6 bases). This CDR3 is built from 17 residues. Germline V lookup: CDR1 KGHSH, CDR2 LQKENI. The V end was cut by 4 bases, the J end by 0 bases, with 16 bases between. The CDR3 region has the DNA TGTGCCAGCTCACTAGTCGCAGGGGCTATCTCCTACAATGAGCAGTTCTTC. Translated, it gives CASSLVAGAISYNEQFF.

CDR3 region: CASTSDPGGVNSPLHF. The CDR3 DNA reads TGTGCCAGCACCTCAGACCCAGGGGGTGTTAATTCACCCCTCCACTTT. The rearrangement joins TRBV7-6 to TRBJ1-6, with 7 bases that match TRBD1. The CDR3 contains 16 residues. Germline V gene data show CDR1 as SGHVS and CDR2 as FNYEAQ. V lost 7 bases and J lost 6; bases outside the gene matches: 12.

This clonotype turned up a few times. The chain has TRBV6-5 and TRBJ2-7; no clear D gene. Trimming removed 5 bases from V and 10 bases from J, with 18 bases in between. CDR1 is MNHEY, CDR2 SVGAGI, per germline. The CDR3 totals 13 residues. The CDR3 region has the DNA TGTGCCAGCAGTCCCCCGGAGCGCGGTACCCAGTACTTC. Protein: CASSPPERGTQYF.

In nucleotides, the CDR3 is TGTGCCAGCAGTGCAGGGTACCCAGATACGCAGTATTTT. Its protein product is CASSAGYPDTQYF. V and J are TRBV6-6 and TRBJ2-3; D may be TRBD1 (5 bases). The CDR3 loop spans 13 amino acids. Trimming shortened V by 5 bases and J by 4 bases, and 10 bases separated the two germline ends. The germline CDR1 and CDR2 sequences are MNHNY and SVGAGI (reference sequence).

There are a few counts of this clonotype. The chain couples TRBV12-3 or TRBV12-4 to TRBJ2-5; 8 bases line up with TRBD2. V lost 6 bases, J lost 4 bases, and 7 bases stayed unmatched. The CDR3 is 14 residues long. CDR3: CASSRVAGGETQYF. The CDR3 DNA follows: TGTGCCAGCAGCCGCGTGGCGGGGGGAGAGACCCAGTACTTC.

The CDR3, as DNA: TGTGCCAGCAGCTCTAAGGGGGCGGGGGAGTACCAAGAGACCCAGTACTTC. Translation gives CASSSKGAGEYQETQYF. This sequence joins TRBV7-2 and TRBJ2-5; D may be TRBD1 or TRBD2 (7 bases each). The CDR3 is 17 residues long. CDR1 is SGHTA, CDR2 FQGNSA, per germline. Trimming shortened V by 4 bases and J by 0 bases, and 18 bases separated the two germline ends. The entire variable domain, with the rest obtained from reference TRBV7-2 and TRBJ2-5, is as follows: GAGVSQSPSNKVTEKGKDVELRCDPISGHTALYWYRQSLGQGLEFLIYFQGNSAPDKSGLPSDRFSAERTGGSVSTLTIQRTQQEDSAVYLCASSSKGAGEYQETQYFGPGTRLLVL.